This T cell receptor (beta chain) is drawn from a study of identical twins. Germline loops: CDR1 SGHRS, CDR2 YFSETQ. The CDR3 loop spans 16 amino acids. V shed 4 bases and J shed 0 bases, with 11 bases lying between them. One entry per CDR3 protein, called by TCRdb with MiXCR from the 5' RACE reads. The data contain 600,000 to 700,000 distinct CDR3 sequences, 21% of them seen just once; the ten biggest clones take up roughly 4.3%. There are a few counts of this clonotype. These data were also filed under a second study, of T cells expressing NK-cell markers. That paper adds: Seven of eight sequenced donors tested HCMV-seropositive; one tested seronegative.

Specimen: PBMCs. The chain joins TRBV5-1 to TRBJ2-6; D uncertain. This receptor was identified in a woman younger than 30 in good health. The CDR3: CASSPRTGSGANVLTF. CDR3 sequence (DNA): TGCGCCAGCAGCCCAAGGACGGGCTCTGGGGCCAACGTCCTGACTTTC.